This TCR beta chain was sequenced in a study of PD-1 blockade in mismatch repair-deficient tumors. TCR sequencing covered a few patients who responded to pembrolizumab. The CDR3 consists of 11 residues. The V end was cut by 4 bases, the J end by 7 bases, with 7 bases between. Germline V gives CDR1 SNHLY, CDR2 FYNNEI. In regard to this clone: What it binds is unknown.

General study points: After pembrolizumab, tumor-resident clones rose rapidly, then generally contracted before radiologic responses.

Repertoires were generated with immunoSEQ multiplex PCR, while TCRdb's copy carries only in-frame clones and drops some. The table records tens of thousands of clones, over 70% of them present only once. This chain uses TRBV2 with TRBJ1-1, with D uncertain. Sequences were derived from peripheral blood, sampled 12 weeks after starting pembrolizumab. The clonotype comes from an adult with mismatch repair-deficient cancer. CDR3 sequence: CASSGTFEAFF. Written as DNA, the CDR3 is TGTGCCAGCAGTGGGACCTTTGAAGCTTTCTTT.